This T cell receptor beta chain was documented in a study of PD-1 blockade in classical Hodgkin lymphoma. Using immunoSEQ multiplex PCR, the repertoire was profiled, and TCRdb retains in-frame clones only, with some absent. The sample has around 21,000 clones; over 90% are singletons. This CDR3 spans 13 amino acids. Trimming took 1 base from V and 5 from J, leaving 8 bases between them. Germline values: CDR1 SGHVS, CDR2 FQNEAQ. Time point: newly diagnosed, previously untreated cHL patient sample. It was by magnetic negative selection that CD4+ T cells were purified from thawed PBMCs. The J gene is TRBJ1-1, the V gene TRBV7-8, with unresolved D. The clonotype was recovered from a human donor with classical Hodgkin lymphoma. The specimen was CD4+ T cells from blood. The CDR3 DNA sequence: TGTGCCAGCAGCTTAGAGGCAAAGACTGAAGCTTTCTTT. Amino acids: CASSLEAKTEAFF.